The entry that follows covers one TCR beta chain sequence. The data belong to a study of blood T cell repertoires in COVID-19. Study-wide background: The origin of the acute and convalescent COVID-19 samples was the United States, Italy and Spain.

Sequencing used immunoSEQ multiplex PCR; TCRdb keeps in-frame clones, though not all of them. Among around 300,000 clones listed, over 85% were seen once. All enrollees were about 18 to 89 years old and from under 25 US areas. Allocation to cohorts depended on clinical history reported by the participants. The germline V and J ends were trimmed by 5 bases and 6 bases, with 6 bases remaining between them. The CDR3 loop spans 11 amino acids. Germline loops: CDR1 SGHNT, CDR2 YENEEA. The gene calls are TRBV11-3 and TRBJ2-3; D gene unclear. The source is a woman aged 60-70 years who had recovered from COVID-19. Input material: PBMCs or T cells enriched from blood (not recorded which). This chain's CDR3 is CASSQADTQYF. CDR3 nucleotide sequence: TGTGCCAGCAGCCAAGCGGATACGCAGTATTTT.